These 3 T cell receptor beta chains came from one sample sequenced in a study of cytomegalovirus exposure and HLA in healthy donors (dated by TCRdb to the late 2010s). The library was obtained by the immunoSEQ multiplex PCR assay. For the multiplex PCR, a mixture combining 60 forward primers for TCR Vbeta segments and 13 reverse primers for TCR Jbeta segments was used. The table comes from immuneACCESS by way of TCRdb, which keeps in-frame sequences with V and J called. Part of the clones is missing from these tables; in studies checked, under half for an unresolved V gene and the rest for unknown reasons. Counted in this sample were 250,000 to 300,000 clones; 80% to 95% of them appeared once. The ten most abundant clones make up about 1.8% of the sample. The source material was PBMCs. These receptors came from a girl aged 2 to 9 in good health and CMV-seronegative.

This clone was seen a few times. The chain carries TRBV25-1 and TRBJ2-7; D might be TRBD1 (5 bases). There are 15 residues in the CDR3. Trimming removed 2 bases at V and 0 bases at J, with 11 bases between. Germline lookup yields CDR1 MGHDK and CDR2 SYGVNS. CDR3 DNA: TGTGCCAGCAGTGAAGCAGGGTTATACTCCTACGAGCAGTACTTC. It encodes CASSEAGLYSYEQYF.

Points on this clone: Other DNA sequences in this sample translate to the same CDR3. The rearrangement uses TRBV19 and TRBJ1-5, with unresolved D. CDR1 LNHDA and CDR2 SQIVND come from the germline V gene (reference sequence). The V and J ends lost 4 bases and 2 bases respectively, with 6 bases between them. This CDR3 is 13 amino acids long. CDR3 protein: CASSRAGNQPQHF. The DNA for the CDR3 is TGTGCCAGTAGTAGGGCCGGCAATCAGCCCCAGCATTTT.

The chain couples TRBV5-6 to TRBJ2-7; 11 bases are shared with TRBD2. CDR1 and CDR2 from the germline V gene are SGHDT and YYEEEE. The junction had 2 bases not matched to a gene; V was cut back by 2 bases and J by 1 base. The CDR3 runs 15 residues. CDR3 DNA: TGTGCCAGCAGCTTAGGGACTAGCGGTTCCTACGAGCAGTACTTC. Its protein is CASSLGTSGSYEQYF.